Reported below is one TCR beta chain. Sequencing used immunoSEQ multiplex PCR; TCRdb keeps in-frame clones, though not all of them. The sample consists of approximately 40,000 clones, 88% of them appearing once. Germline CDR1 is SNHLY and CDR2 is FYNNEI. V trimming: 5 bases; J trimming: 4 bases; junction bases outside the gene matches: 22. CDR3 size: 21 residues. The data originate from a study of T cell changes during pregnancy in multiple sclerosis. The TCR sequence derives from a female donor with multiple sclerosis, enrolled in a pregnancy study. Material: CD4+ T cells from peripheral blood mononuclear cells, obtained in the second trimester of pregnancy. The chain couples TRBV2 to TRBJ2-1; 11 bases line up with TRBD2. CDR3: CASSQRLSGTSGGRGYNEQFF. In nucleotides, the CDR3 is TGTGCCAGCAGTCAAAGGCTCTCCGGGACTAGCGGAGGCCGGGGGTACAATGAGCAGTTCTTC.